Following are 31 T cell receptor beta chains from one sample sequenced in a study of blood T cell repertoires in COVID-19. The repertoire was sequenced with immunoSEQ multiplex PCR; TCRdb's copy has only in-frame clones and lacks some. The sample includes roughly 430,000 clones, 88% of them seen just once. Sequences were obtained from PBMCs or T cells enriched from blood (not recorded which). Receptors originate from a middle-aged woman with acute COVID-19.

V is TRBV29-1 and J is TRBJ2-2, with D uncertain. Germline V lookup: CDR1 SQVTM, CDR2 ANQGSEA. Trimming removed 4 bases from V and 1 base from J, with 7 bases in between. This CDR3 spans 13 amino acids. The CDR3 reads CSVGSGNTGELFF. CDR3 DNA: TGCAGCGTTGGGTCAGGGAACACCGGGGAGCTGTTTTTT.

This clone appeared a single time. This chain uses TRBV9 with TRBJ2-3, with 8 nucleotides matching TRBD2. The CDR3 is 16 amino acids. Germline CDR1 SGDLS, CDR2 YYNGEE. J gave up 5 bases and V 0 bases, and 8 bases lay outside the gene matches. The CDR3 loop reads CASSVGSGGAVDTQYF. CDR3 DNA sequence: TGTGCCAGCAGCGTAGGCTCCGGGGGGGCCGTAGATACGCAGTATTTT.

V and J are TRBV24-1 and TRBJ2-1; 9 nucleotides agree with TRBD2. CDR1 is KGHDR, CDR2 SFDVKD, per germline. The CDR3 has 14 amino acids. J gave up 4 bases and V 6 bases, and 3 bases lay outside the gene matches. The CDR3: CATSRGGEYNEQFF. The DNA for the CDR3 is TGTGCCACCAGTCGCGGGGGGGAGTACAATGAGCAGTTCTTC.

This CDR3 reads CASSREAMNTEAFF. The CDR3 DNA follows: TGTGCCAGCTCTCGAGAAGCCATGAACACTGAAGCTTTCTTT. The chain recombines TRBV18 with TRBJ1-1, with D uncertain. The CDR3 is 14 residues long. Trimming shortened V by 6 bases and J by 0 bases, and 11 bases separated the two germline ends. The germline V gene has CDR1 KGHSH and CDR2 LQKENI.

This chain connects TRBV4-2 to TRBJ1-4; D is perhaps TRBD1 (5 bases). The V and J ends lost 0 bases and 8 bases respectively, with 16 bases between them. CDR3 length: 16 residues. Germline V gene lookup returns CDR1 LGHNA and CDR2 YNFKEQ. The CDR3 here is CASSQDLGGGGEKLFF. CDR3 in DNA: TGTGCCAGCAGCCAAGATCTGGGGGGAGGAGGCGAAAAACTGTTTTTT.

V and J are TRBV6-5 and TRBJ2-1; the D gene is possibly TRBD1 (6 bases). The CDR3 is 14 amino acids. Deletions cut 11 bases from V and 3 bases from J, with 17 bases between. Germline CDR1 MNHEY, CDR2 SVGAGI. The CDR3 loop reads CAARPTGFYNEQFF. DNA for the CDR3: TGTGCCGCCCGTCCGACAGGTTTCTACAATGAGCAGTTCTTC.

The genes are TRBV18 and TRBJ2-1; D may be TRBD2 (6 bases). Trimming stripped 6 bases from V and 0 bases from J, with 15 bases between. The CDR3 is made up of 16 amino acids. Germline assignment: CDR1 KGHSH and CDR2 LQKENI. In DNA form, the CDR3 reads TGTGCCAGCTCTTCAGAGGCGGGGCGCTCCTACAATGAGCAGTTCTTC. The encoded protein is CASSSEAGRSYNEQFF. The complete variable domain, with remaining parts taken from reference TRBV18 and TRBJ2-1, reads NAGVMQNPRHLVRRRGQEARLRCSPMKGHSHVYWYRQLPEEGLKFMVYLQKENIIDESGMPKERFSAEFPKEGPSILRIQQVVRGDSAAYFCASSSEAGRSYNEQFFGPGTRLTVL.

This clone came up a few times. The chain couples TRBV15 to TRBJ2-3; no clear D. The CDR3 has 17 amino acids. Trimming shortened V by 0 bases and J by 0 bases, and 13 bases separated the two germline ends. CDR1 and CDR2 (germline): LNHNV, YYDKDF (reference sequence). The CDR3 spells CATSRDGWRGSTDTQYF. DNA of the CDR3: TGTGCCACCAGCAGAGATGGGTGGAGAGGAAGCACAGATACGCAGTATTTT.

The rearrangement links TRBV2 to TRBJ2-7; 8 nucleotides line up with TRBD2. This CDR3 contains 15 residues. CDR1 is SNHLY, CDR2 FYNNEI, per germline. Germline trimming cut 6 bases from V and 4 bases from J; bases unmatched to any gene: 11. The DNA for the CDR3 is TGTGCCAGCAGAGTAGCGGGGAGCCGCGGGTACGAGCAGTACTTC. Amino acid sequence: CASRVAGSRGYEQYF.

The J gene is TRBJ2-7, the V gene TRBV30, with D perhaps TRBD1 (7 bases). V lost 1 base and J lost 3, with 13 bases in between. The germline V gene encodes CDR1 GTSNPN and CDR2 SVGIG (reference sequence). CDR3 size: 14 residues. The CDR3 loop is CAWSGQGGFYEQYF. DNA for the CDR3: TGTGCCTGGAGTGGGCAGGGGGGATTCTACGAGCAGTACTTC.

This chain joins TRBV2 and TRBJ2-7, with D tentatively TRBD1 (6 bases). Trimming removed 7 bases at V and 3 bases at J, with 16 bases between. Germline-derived CDR1 and CDR2 are SNHLY and FYNNEI. The CDR3 runs 14 residues. The CDR3 region is CASIVDPGDYEQYF. The CDR3 DNA follows: TGTGCCAGCATTGTCGACCCAGGGGACTACGAGCAGTACTTC.

V usage is TRBV11-3 and J usage is TRBJ2-2; D unresolved. The CDR3 consists of 14 residues. V lost 3 bases and J 0 bases, leaving 5 bases between the germline ends. Germline V gene lookup returns CDR1 SGHNT and CDR2 YENEEA. In DNA, the CDR3 is TGTGCCAGCAGCTTGCGGCCGAACACCGGGGAGCTGTTTTTT. It encodes CASSLRPNTGELFF.

V is TRBV19 and J is TRBJ1-5; no reliable D call. Germline loops: CDR1 LNHDA, CDR2 SQIVND (reference sequence). The CDR3 has 14 amino acids. Between the trimmed V and J ends, which lost 7 bases and 4 bases, there was a span of 14 bases. CDR3 in amino acids: CASNRLAGNQPQHF. The CDR3 region has the DNA TGTGCCAGTAATCGGCTCGCAGGAAATCAGCCCCAGCATTTT.

This chain joins TRBV11-3 and TRBJ2-2; no clear D gene. The length of the CDR3 is 12 residues. Germline-derived CDR1 and CDR2 are SGHNT and YENEEA. Trimming cost V 0 bases and J 7 bases, with 3 bases left between them. CDR3 sequence reads: CASSLDLGELFF. The DNA of the CDR3 is TGTGCCAGCAGCTTAGATCTCGGGGAGCTGTTTTTT.

This clone was detected a few times. This chain connects TRBV11-2 to TRBJ2-7, with TRBD2 matching over 7 bases. The germline CDR1 and CDR2 sequences are SGHAT and FQNNGV. V shed 1 base, J shed 2 bases, and the junction held 8 bases outside the gene matches. The CDR3 covers 16 residues. DNA for the CDR3: TGTGCCAGCAGCTTAGCCCCCGGCGGGGGAGCCTACGAGCAGTACTTC. This codes for CASSLAPGGGAYEQYF. The variable domain in full, with the rest retrieved from reference TRBV11-2 and TRBJ2-7, is EAGVAQSPRYKIIEKRQSVAFWCNPISGHATLYWYQQILGQGPKLLIQFQNNGVVDDSQLPKDRFSAERLKGVDSTLKIQPAKLEDSAVYLCASSLAPGGGAYEQYFGPGTRLTVT.

The chain carries TRBV5-4 and TRBJ1-2, with D perhaps matching TRBD1 (6 bases). V lost 1 base, J lost 7 bases, and 11 bases lay in between. CDR3 length equals 13 residues. The germline gives CDR1 SGHNT, CDR2 YYREEE (reference sequence). The CDR3 DNA sequence: TGTGCCAGCAGCTTGTTCGGGGGGCGTGGCTACACCTTC. It codes for CASSLFGGRGYTF.

CDR3 protein: CSAAREDGYTF. The CDR3 nucleotides read TGCAGTGCGGCCAGGGAGGATGGCTACACCTTC. J is TRBJ1-2 and V is TRBV20-1; possibly TRBD1 for D (5 bases). The CDR3 spans 11 residues. Germline assignment: CDR1 DFQATT and CDR2 SNEGSKA (reference sequence). V was trimmed by 6 bases and J by 6 bases, leaving 11 bases between them.

J is TRBJ2-4 and V is TRBV15, with TRBD1 matching over 8 bases. The CDR3 runs 17 residues. Germline values: CDR1 LNHNV, CDR2 YYDKDF (reference sequence). V lost 4 bases, J lost 1 base, and 9 bases stayed unmatched. CDR3 sequence (DNA): TGTGCCACCAGCACCAAGAGGACAGGGTCGGCCAAAAACATTCAGTACTTC. It translates to CATSTKRTGSAKNIQYF.

The rearrangement links TRBV2 to TRBJ2-2; D remains unclear. Germline V lookup: CDR1 SNHLY, CDR2 FYNNEI. This CDR3 is 14 amino acids long. Trimming took 4 bases from V and 0 from J, leaving 6 bases between them. The chain's CDR3 is CASSGDSNTGELFF. The CDR3 coding sequence is TGTGCCAGCAGTGGCGACTCGAACACCGGGGAGCTGTTTTTT. Full variable domain (rest looked up from reference TRBV2 and TRBJ2-2): EPEVTQTPSHQVTQMGQEVILRCVPISNHLYFYWYRQILGQKVEFLVSFYNNEISEKSEIFDDQFSVERPDGSNFTLKIRSTKLEDSAMYFCASSGDSNTGELFFGEGSRLTVL.

V gene TRBV11-2 combines with J gene TRBJ2-1, with D perhaps TRBD2 (5 bases). The CDR3 extends over 12 amino acids. The germline V gene has CDR1 SGHAT and CDR2 FQNNGV. V shed 4 bases and J shed 9 bases, with 10 bases lying between them. The CDR3 nucleotides are TGTGCCAGCAGCTCACTGAGGGTTGAGCAGTTCTTC. It translates to CASSSLRVEQFF.

This clone was counted between two and nine times. The chain recombines TRBV7-9 with TRBJ1-2, with a tentative D call TRBD1 (5 bases). Germline loops: CDR1 SEHNR, CDR2 FQNEAQ (reference sequence). The germline V and J ends were trimmed by 2 bases and 4 bases, with 20 bases remaining between them. The CDR3 has 17 amino acids. This CDR3 is CASSLNGAGREVYGYTF. The CDR3 DNA sequence: TGTGCCAGCAGCTTAAATGGGGCAGGGAGGGAGGTCTATGGCTACACCTTC.

The chain is built from TRBV5-6 and TRBJ1-3; D might be TRBD1 (6 bases). Germline CDR1 SGHDT, CDR2 YYEEEE. V lost 0 bases and J lost 8, with 12 bases in between. The CDR3 runs to 14 residues. This chain's CDR3 is CASSLAAGVDTIYF. CDR3 DNA sequence: TGTGCCAGCAGCTTGGCGGCAGGGGTGGACACCATATATTTT.

J is TRBJ1-2 and V is TRBV6-1; D unclear. The CDR3 has 15 amino acids. Germline CDR1 reads MNHNS; CDR2 reads SASEGT. Trimming cost V 4 bases and J 0 bases, with 12 bases left between them. The CDR3 DNA follows: TGTGCCAGCAGTGTTGGGCAGGTGGCTAACTATGGCTACACCTTC. This encodes CASSVGQVANYGYTF.

The V gene is TRBV2, the J gene TRBJ2-1, with a tentative D call TRBD2 (7 bases). Trimming cost V 8 bases and J 2 bases, with 13 bases left between them. There are 14 residues in the CDR3. Germline V gives CDR1 SNHLY, CDR2 FYNNEI. In DNA form, the CDR3 reads TGTGCCAGCGTCTGGGGGGGCCCCTACAATGAGCAGTTCTTC. Translated, it gives CASVWGGPYNEQFF.

The chain uses TRBV29-1 and TRBJ1-1; maybe TRBD1 (5 bases). V lost 5 bases to trimming and J lost 3 bases, with 16 bases between them. The CDR3 has 14 residues. Germline V gene data show CDR1 as SQVTM and CDR2 as ANQGSEA. CDR3 in amino acids: CSVRLDRGDTEAFF. CDR3 nucleotides: TGCAGCGTTCGGTTGGACCGGGGGGACACTGAAGCTTTCTTT.

The chain couples TRBV12-3 or TRBV12-4 to TRBJ1-2; TRBD1 matches at 7 bases. There are 13 residues in the CDR3. Trimming took 5 bases from V and 8 from J; bases not matched to a gene: 8. The CDR3 here is CASSILRGQGYTF. The CDR3 coding sequence is TGTGCCAGCAGTATACTCAGGGGACAGGGCTACACCTTC.

V is TRBV5-8 and J is TRBJ1-3; TRBD1 agrees at 11 bases. The CDR3 spans 16 residues. Germline CDR1 and CDR2: SGHTS and YDEGEE. With V trimmed by 0 bases and J by 4 bases, 3 bases remained unmatched. CDR3 nucleotides: TGTGCCAGCAGCTTGGTCGGGACAGGGGGAGGAAACACCATATATTTT. Translated, it gives CASSLVGTGGGNTIYF.

V gene TRBV5-1 combines with J gene TRBJ1-1; a weak D match, TRBD1 (6 bases). Germline V gives CDR1 SGHRS, CDR2 YFSETQ. The CDR3 consists of 14 residues. V was cut by 6 bases and J by 5 bases, with 17 bases left in between. CDR3 DNA sequence: TGCGCCAGCAACGTCCAGGGGCAGGGAACTGAAGCTTTCTTT. This translates into CASNVQGQGTEAFF. The complete variable domain, with remaining parts taken from reference TRBV5-1 and TRBJ1-1, reads KAGVTQTPRYLIKTRGQQVTLSCSPISGHRSVSWYQQTPGQGLQFLFEYFSETQRNKGNFPGRFSGRQFSNSRSEMNVSTLELGDSALYLCASNVQGQGTEAFFGQGTRLTVV.

V and J are TRBV7-9 and TRBJ2-3; TRBD2 agrees at 14 bases. CDR1 and CDR2 from the germline V gene are SEHNR and FQNEAQ (reference sequence). This CDR3 has 19 residues. J gave up 0 bases and V 5 bases, and 10 bases lay outside the gene matches. The chain's CDR3 is CASSKGLAGALTSTDTQYF. The CDR3 bases are TGTGCCAGCAGCAAGGGACTAGCGGGGGCCTTAACAAGCACAGATACGCAGTATTTT.

The chain uses TRBV25-1 and TRBJ2-3, with 9 bases aligning to TRBD2. The J segment lost 2 bases and the V segment lost 4 bases, leaving 7 bases of the junction unmatched. The CDR3 sequence is 16 residues long. Germline V CDR1 and CDR2: MGHDK, SYGVNS. The CDR3 sequence: CASSVGAGGDTDTQYF. For the CDR3, the DNA is TGTGCCAGCAGTGTCGGAGCGGGGGGCGACACAGATACGCAGTATTTT.

The V and J genes are TRBV5-1 and TRBJ2-5, with a possible D match to TRBD2 (6 bases). Germline-derived CDR1 and CDR2 are SGHRS and YFSETQ. Trimming left V 4 bases short and J 2 bases short, with 15 bases between. The CDR3 is made up of 15 amino acids. The CDR3 DNA is TGCGCCAGCAGCCTTGTTGCTGGGGGGCAAGAGACCCAGTACTTC. The encoded protein is CASSLVAGGQETQYF.